This T cell receptor beta chain was sequenced during a study of cytomegalovirus exposure and HLA in healthy donors. Study-wide context: In a previous analysis, about 100 million unique TCR beta sequences were found from roughly 200 million T cells. The study, taken as a whole, reports: In a later analysis, TCR beta V- and J-gene trimming was associated with a missense DCLRE1C variant.

The PCR ran on 60 Vbeta and 13 Jbeta primers. Data came from immunoSEQ multiplex PCR; TCRdb stores just in-frame clones and leaves some out. The sample records 74,000 or so clones, under 80% being singletons. V was pared by 4 bases and J by 0 bases, with 16 bases between. The CDR3 is 16 residues long. Germline V lookup: CDR1 MNHEY, CDR2 SMNVEV (reference sequence). For this clone: The antigen is not known.

V and J are TRBV27 and TRBJ2-7; perhaps TRBD2 as D (6 bases). What was sequenced was PBMCs. This clonotype was sampled from a male donor in good health and CMV-seropositive. CDR3 in amino acids: CASSSIGGGSSYEQYF. Written as DNA, the CDR3 is TGTGCCAGCAGTTCAATCGGGGGTGGGAGCTCCTACGAGCAGTACTTC.